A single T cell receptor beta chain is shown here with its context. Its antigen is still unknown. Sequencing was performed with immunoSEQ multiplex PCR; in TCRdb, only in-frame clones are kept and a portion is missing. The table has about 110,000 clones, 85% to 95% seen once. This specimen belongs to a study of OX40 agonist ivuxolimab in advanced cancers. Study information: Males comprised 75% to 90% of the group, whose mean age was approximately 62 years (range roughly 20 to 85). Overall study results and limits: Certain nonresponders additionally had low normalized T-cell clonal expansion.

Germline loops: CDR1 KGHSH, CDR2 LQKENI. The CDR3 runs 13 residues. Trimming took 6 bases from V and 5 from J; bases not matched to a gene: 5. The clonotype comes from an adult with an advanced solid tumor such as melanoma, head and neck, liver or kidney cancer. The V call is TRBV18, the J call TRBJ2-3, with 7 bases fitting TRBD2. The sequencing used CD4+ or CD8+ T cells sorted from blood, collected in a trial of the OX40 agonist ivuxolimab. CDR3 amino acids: CASSPGGRDTQYF. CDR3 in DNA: TGTGCCAGCTCGCCGGGGGGACGAGATACGCAGTATTTT.